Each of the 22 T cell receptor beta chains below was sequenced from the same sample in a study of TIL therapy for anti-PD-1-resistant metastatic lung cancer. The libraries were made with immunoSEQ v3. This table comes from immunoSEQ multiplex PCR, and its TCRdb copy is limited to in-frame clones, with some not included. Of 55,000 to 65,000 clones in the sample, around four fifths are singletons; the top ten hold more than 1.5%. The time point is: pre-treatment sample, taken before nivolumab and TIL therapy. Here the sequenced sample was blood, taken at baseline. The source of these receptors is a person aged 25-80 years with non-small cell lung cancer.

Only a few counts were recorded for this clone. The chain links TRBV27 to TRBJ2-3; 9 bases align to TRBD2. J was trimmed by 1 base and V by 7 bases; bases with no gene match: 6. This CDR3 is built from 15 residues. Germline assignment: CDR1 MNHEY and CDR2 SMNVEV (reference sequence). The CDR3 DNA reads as TGTGCCAGCATGGCGGGGGGGCCTGGCACAGATACGCAGTATTTT. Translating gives CASMAGGPGTDTQYF.

The CDR3 coding sequence is TGTGCCAGCAGCTTAGCGCCGAGGGGTTACACTGAAGCTTTCTTT. This gives the protein CASSLAPRGYTEAFF. This sequence joins TRBV7-2 and TRBJ1-1, with D tentatively TRBD1 (5 bases). CDR1 is SGHTA and CDR2 is FQGNSA in the germline V gene. Trimming removed 0 bases at V and 3 bases at J, with 11 bases between. The CDR3 spans 15 residues.

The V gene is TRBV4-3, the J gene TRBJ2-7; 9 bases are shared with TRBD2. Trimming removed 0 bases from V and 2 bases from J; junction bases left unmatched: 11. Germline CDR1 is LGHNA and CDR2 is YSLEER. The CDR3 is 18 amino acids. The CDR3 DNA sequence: TGCGCCAGCAGCCAAGACGGCAGAGGGGTAGCGGGAGCCTACGAGCAGTACTTC. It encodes CASSQDGRGVAGAYEQYF.

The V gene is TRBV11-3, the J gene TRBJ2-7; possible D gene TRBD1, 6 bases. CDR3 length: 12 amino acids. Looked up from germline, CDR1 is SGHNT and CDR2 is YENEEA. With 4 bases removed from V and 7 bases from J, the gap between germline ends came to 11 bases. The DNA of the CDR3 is TGTGCCAGCAGCTCCAGGGGCGATGAGCAGTACTTC. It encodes CASSSRGDEQYF.

The CDR3 DNA is TGCAGCGTGGACTCCAGGGACACTGAAGCTTTCTTT. Its translation is CSVDSRDTEAFF. The genes are TRBV29-1 and TRBJ1-1; the D gene is possibly TRBD1 (5 bases). CDR1 SQVTM and CDR2 ANQGSEA come from the germline V gene. With 6 bases removed from V and 3 bases from J, the gap between germline ends came to 11 bases. CDR3 length equals 12 residues.

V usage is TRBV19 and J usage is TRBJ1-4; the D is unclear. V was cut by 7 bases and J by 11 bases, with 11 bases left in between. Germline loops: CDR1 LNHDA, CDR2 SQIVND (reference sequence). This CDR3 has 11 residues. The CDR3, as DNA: TGTGCCAGTACCATGGGATGGAAACTGTTTTTT. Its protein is CASTMGWKLFF.

CDR3 nucleotide sequence: TGTGCCAGCAGTACCCGGGGACTAGCGGCCTACGAGCAGTACTTC. Its protein product is CASSTRGLAAYEQYF. This chain joins TRBV28 and TRBJ2-7, with 11 nucleotides matching TRBD2. Trimming removed 5 bases from V and 2 bases from J; junction bases left unmatched: 5. This CDR3 comprises 15 residues. Per the germline V gene, CDR1 is MDHEN and CDR2 is SYDVKM.

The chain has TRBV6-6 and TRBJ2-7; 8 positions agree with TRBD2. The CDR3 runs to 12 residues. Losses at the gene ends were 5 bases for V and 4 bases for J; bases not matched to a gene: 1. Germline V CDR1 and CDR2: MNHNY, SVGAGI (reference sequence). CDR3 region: CASSPGGYEQYF. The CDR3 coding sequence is TGTGCCAGCAGTCCGGGAGGGTACGAGCAGTACTTC.

CDR3 DNA: TGCGCCAGCAGCCAAGACCAGGCCACTGCCCCCTACGAGCAGTACTTC. It yields the protein CASSQDQATAPYEQYF. This rearrangement joins TRBV4-1 to TRBJ2-7; D call uncertain. The CDR3 is 16 residues long. Per the germline V gene, CDR1 is MGHRA and CDR2 is YSYEKL. With 0 bases removed from V and 2 bases from J, the gap between germline ends came to 14 bases.

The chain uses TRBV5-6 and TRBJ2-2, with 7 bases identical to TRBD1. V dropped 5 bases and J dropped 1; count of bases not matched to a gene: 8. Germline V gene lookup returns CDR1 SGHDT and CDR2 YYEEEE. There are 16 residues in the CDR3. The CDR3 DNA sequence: TGTGCCAGCAGTCATATACAGGGGCTGAACACCGGGGAGCTGTTTTTT. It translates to CASSHIQGLNTGELFF.

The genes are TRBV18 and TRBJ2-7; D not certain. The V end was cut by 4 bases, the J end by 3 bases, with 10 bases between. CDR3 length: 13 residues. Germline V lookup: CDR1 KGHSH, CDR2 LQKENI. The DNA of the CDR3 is TGTGCCAGCTCACGTAACGGTTACTACGAGCAGTACTTC. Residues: CASSRNGYYEQYF.

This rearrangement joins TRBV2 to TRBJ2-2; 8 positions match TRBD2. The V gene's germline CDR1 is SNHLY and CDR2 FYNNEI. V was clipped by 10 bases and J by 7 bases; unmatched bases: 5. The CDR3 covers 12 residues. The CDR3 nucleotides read TGTGCCATAGCGGGATCGGGCGGGGAGCTGTTTTTT. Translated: CAIAGSGGELFF.

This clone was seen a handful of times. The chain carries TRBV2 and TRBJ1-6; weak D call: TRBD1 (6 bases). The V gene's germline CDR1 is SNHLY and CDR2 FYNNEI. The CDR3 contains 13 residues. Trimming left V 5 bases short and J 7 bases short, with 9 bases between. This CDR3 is CASSSDSNSPLHF. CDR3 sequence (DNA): TGTGCCAGCAGTTCGGACAGCAATTCACCCCTCCACTTT.

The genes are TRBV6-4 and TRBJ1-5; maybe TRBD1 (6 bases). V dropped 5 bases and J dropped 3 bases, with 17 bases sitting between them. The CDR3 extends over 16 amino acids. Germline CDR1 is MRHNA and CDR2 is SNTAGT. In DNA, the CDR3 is TGTGCCAGCAGTTACACAAACGGGACACCCAATCAGCCCCAGCATTTT. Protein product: CASSYTNGTPNQPQHF.

CDR3 sequence (DNA): TGTGCCTGGAGTGCCTCAATTGGGAAAACTAATGAAAAACTGTTTTTT. This translates into CAWSASIGKTNEKLFF. The chain links TRBV30 to TRBJ1-4; no reliable D call. Germline lookup yields CDR1 GTSNPN and CDR2 SVGIG (reference sequence). The CDR3 spans 16 residues. V was trimmed by 1 base and J by 1 base, leaving 13 bases between them.

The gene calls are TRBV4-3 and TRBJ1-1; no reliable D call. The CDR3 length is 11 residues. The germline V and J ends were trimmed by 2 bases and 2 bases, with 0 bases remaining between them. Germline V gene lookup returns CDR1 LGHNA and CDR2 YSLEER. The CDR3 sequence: CASSQNTEAFF. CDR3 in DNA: TGCGCCAGCAGCCAAAACACTGAAGCTTTCTTT.

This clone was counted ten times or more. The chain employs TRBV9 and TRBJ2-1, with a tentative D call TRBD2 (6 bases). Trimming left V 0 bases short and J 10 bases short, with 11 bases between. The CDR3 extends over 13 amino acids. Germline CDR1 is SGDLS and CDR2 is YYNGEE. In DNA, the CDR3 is TGTGCCAGCAGCGTAGATGGAGGGATCGAGCAGTTCTTC. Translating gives CASSVDGGIEQFF.

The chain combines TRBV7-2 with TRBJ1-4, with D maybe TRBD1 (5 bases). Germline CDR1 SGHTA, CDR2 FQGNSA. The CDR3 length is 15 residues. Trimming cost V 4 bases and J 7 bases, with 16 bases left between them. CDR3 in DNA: TGTGCCAGCAGCTCGGGAGGGACCAATGGTGAAAAACTGTTTTTT. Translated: CASSSGGTNGEKLFF.

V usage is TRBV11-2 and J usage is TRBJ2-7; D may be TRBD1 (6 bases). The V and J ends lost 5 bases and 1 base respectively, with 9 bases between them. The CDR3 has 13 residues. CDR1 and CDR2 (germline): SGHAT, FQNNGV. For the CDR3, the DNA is TGTGCCAGCAGCAGAGGACAGTCCTACGAGCAGTACTTC. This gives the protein CASSRGQSYEQYF.

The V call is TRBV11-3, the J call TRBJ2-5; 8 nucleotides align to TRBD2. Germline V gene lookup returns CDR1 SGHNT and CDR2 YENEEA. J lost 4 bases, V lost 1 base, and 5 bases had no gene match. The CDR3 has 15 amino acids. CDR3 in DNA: TGTGCCAGCAGCTTAGTAGCGGGGAAGGGAGAGACCCAGTACTTC. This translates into CASSLVAGKGETQYF.

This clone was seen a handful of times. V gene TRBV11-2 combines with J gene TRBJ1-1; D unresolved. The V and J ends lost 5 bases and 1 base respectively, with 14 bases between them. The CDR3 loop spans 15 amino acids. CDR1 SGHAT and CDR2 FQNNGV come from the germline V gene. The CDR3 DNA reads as TGTGCCAGCAGCCAAGGACGGTTCAAGAACACTGAAGCTTTCTTT. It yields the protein CASSQGRFKNTEAFF.

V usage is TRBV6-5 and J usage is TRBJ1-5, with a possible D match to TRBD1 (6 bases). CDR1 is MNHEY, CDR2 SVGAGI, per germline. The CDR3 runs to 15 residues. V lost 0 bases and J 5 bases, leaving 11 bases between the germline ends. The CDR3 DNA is TGTGCCAGCAGTTACTCGACAGGTACCGATCAGCCCCAGCATTTT. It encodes CASSYSTGTDQPQHF.